A selection of T cell receptor beta chains follows, all from one sample in a study of identical twins. One entry per CDR3 protein, called by TCRdb with MiXCR from the 5' RACE reads. The sample has around 140,000 distinct CDR3 sequences, 3.5% seen once. The sequencing input was memory T cells sorted from blood. These receptors originate from a man aged 18 to 30 in good health. Each CDR3 is given with its conserved first and last residue. The D gene is left open where the match is weak. Clone size is stated in some rows and not others, as once, few, many or a class when expanded.

j_gene: TRBJ2-1; v_gene: TRBV18; abundance: many; d_gene: TRBD2; CDR3aa: CASSPYGPAGRSYNEQFF; CDR3nt: TGTGCCAGCTCACCATACGGCCCAGCGGGAAGGTCCTACAATGAGCAGTTCTTC
j_gene: TRBJ1-1; v_gene: TRBV6-4; abundance: many; d_gene: NA; CDR3aa: CASSGGPEDTEAFF; CDR3nt: TGTGCCAGCAGCGGGGGCCCAGAAGACACTGAAGCTTTCTTT
j_gene: TRBJ2-2; v_gene: TRBV4-2; abundance: many; d_gene: NA; CDR3aa: CASSQDANTGELFF; CDR3nt: TGTGCCAGCAGCCAAGACGCTAACACCGGGGAGCTGTTTTTT
j_gene: TRBJ2-7; v_gene: TRBV7-2; abundance: many; d_gene: NA; CDR3aa: CASSLARSIYEQYF; CDR3nt: TGTGCCAGCAGCTTAGCCCGGAGTATATACGAGCAGTACTTC
j_gene: TRBJ2-1; v_gene: TRBV7-9; abundance: many; d_gene: NA; CDR3aa: CASSSRGVADNEQFF; CDR3nt: TGTGCCAGCAGCTCACGTGGGGTAGCGGACAATGAGCAGTTCTTC
j_gene: TRBJ2-5; v_gene: TRBV20-1; abundance: many; d_gene: NA; CDR3aa: CSARSLRIGETQYF; CDR3nt: TGCAGTGCTAGAAGTTTGAGAATAGGAGAGACCCAGTACTTC
j_gene: TRBJ2-5; v_gene: TRBV30; abundance: many; d_gene: TRBD2; CDR3aa: CAWNGGSRTQYF; CDR3nt: TGTGCCTGGAATGGCGGGAGTAGAACCCAGTACTTC
j_gene: TRBJ2-7; v_gene: TRBV3-1; abundance: many; d_gene: NA; CDR3aa: CASSPTVTYEQYF; CDR3nt: TGTGCCAGCAGCCCGACAGTTACCTACGAGCAGTACTTC
j_gene: TRBJ2-2; v_gene: TRBV10-3; abundance: many; d_gene: TRBD1; CDR3aa: CAISESDRTNTGELFF; CDR3nt: TGTGCCATCAGTGAGTCGGACAGGACGAACACCGGGGAGCTGTTTTTT
j_gene: TRBJ2-5; v_gene: TRBV7-9; abundance: many; d_gene: TRBD2; CDR3aa: CASSSRTSGEAQYF; CDR3nt: TGTGCCAGCAGCTCTCGGACTAGCGGGGAGGCCCAGTACTTC
j_gene: TRBJ2-7; v_gene: TRBV7-8; abundance: many; d_gene: NA; CDR3aa: CASSGSGPSYEQYF; CDR3nt: TGTGCCAGCAGCGGATCCGGGCCCTCCTACGAGCAGTACTTC
j_gene: TRBJ1-5; v_gene: TRBV18; abundance: many; d_gene: NA; CDR3aa: CASSPTGVSNQPQHF; CDR3nt: TGTGCCAGCTCACCAACAGGAGTTAGCAATCAGCCCCAGCATTTT
j_gene: TRBJ2-5; v_gene: TRBV5-1; abundance: many; d_gene: TRBD2; CDR3aa: CASSLEASGKGETQYF; CDR3nt: TGCGCCAGCAGCTTGGAGGCAAGCGGGAAGGGAGAGACCCAGTACTTC
j_gene: TRBJ2-2; v_gene: TRBV7-3; abundance: NA; d_gene: NA; CDR3aa: CASSVSTGELFF; CDR3nt: TGTGCCAGCAGCGTCTCGACCGGGGAGCTGTTTTTT
j_gene: TRBJ2-1; v_gene: TRBV10-3; abundance: many; d_gene: TRBD2; CDR3aa: CAAGTSGTAEQFF; CDR3nt: TGTGCCGCGGGGACTAGCGGGACCGCCGAGCAGTTCTTC
j_gene: TRBJ1-2; v_gene: TRBV29-1; abundance: many; d_gene: TRBD1; CDR3aa: CSVGGGQAYGYTF; CDR3nt: TGCAGCGTTGGAGGGGGCCAAGCCTATGGCTACACCTTC
j_gene: TRBJ2-3; v_gene: TRBV6-5; abundance: many; d_gene: TRBD1; CDR3aa: CASSYRGQGADTQYF; CDR3nt: TGTGCCAGCAGTTACCGGGGACAGGGGGCAGATACGCAGTATTTT
j_gene: TRBJ2-1; v_gene: TRBV20-1; abundance: many; d_gene: TRBD2; CDR3aa: CSARVGRGPGNEQFF; CDR3nt: TGCAGTGCTAGAGTCGGGAGGGGACCAGGGAATGAGCAGTTCTTC
j_gene: TRBJ1-5; v_gene: TRBV20-1; abundance: many; d_gene: NA; CDR3aa: CSARGLQAPYSNQPQHF; CDR3nt: TGCAGTGCTAGGGGCCTTCAAGCCCCCTATAGCAATCAGCCCCAGCATTTT
j_gene: TRBJ2-5; v_gene: TRBV19; abundance: few; d_gene: NA; CDR3aa: CASSIAREETQYF; CDR3nt: TGTGCCAGTAGTATCGCGAGGGAAGAGACCCAGTACTTC
j_gene: TRBJ2-5; v_gene: TRBV14; abundance: many; d_gene: NA; CDR3aa: CASSQSLPETQYF; CDR3nt: TGTGCCAGCAGCCAAAGCCTCCCAGAGACCCAGTACTTC
j_gene: TRBJ2-1; v_gene: TRBV5-1; abundance: many; d_gene: NA; CDR3aa: CASSLEVGRGSREQFF; CDR3nt: TGCGCCAGCAGCTTGGAAGTAGGCAGGGGATCGCGTGAGCAGTTCTTC
j_gene: TRBJ1-1; v_gene: TRBV7-2; abundance: many; d_gene: NA; CDR3aa: CASSSRGGPGPEAFF; CDR3nt: TGTGCCAGCAGCTCCCGGGGCGGCCCGGGCCCTGAAGCTTTCTTT
j_gene: TRBJ1-2; v_gene: TRBV11-1; abundance: many; d_gene: TRBD1; CDR3aa: CASSLGQGSYGYTF; CDR3nt: TGTGCCAGCAGCCTGGGACAGGGGAGCTATGGCTACACCTTC
j_gene: TRBJ2-1; v_gene: TRBV28; abundance: many; d_gene: NA; CDR3aa: CASRSTSQGTYNEQFF; CDR3nt: TGTGCCAGCAGGTCGACTAGTCAGGGGACCTACAATGAGCAGTTCTTC
j_gene: TRBJ1-5; v_gene: TRBV5-5; abundance: many; d_gene: TRBD1; CDR3aa: CASSLAGTGGYSNQPQHF; CDR3nt: TGTGCCAGCAGCTTGGCCGGGACAGGGGGATATAGCAATCAGCCCCAGCATTTT
j_gene: TRBJ2-1; v_gene: TRBV5-1; abundance: many; d_gene: TRBD2; CDR3aa: CASRETGGDRFF; CDR3nt: TGCGCCAGCAGGGAAACGGGAGGGGATCGGTTCTTC
j_gene: TRBJ1-5; v_gene: TRBV28; abundance: many; d_gene: TRBD1; CDR3aa: CASTPPGQHFNQPQHF; CDR3nt: TGTGCCAGCACCCCCCCGGGACAGCACTTCAATCAGCCCCAGCATTTT
j_gene: TRBJ2-3; v_gene: TRBV11-2; abundance: many; d_gene: NA; CDR3aa: CASSIGDSTDTQYF; CDR3nt: TGTGCCAGCAGCATCGGGGACAGCACAGATACGCAGTATTTT
j_gene: TRBJ2-7; v_gene: TRBV7-2; abundance: many; d_gene: NA; CDR3aa: CASSLLVAVGYEQYF; CDR3nt: TGTGCCAGCAGCTTACTGGTAGCGGTGGGCTACGAGCAGTACTTC
j_gene: TRBJ1-1; v_gene: TRBV6-1; abundance: many; d_gene: TRBD1; CDR3aa: CASSTVNRGRRTEAFF; CDR3nt: TGTGCCAGCAGTACCGTTAACAGGGGCAGGAGGACTGAAGCTTTCTTT
j_gene: TRBJ1-5; v_gene: TRBV20-1; abundance: many; d_gene: TRBD1; CDR3aa: CSARAGTGAQPQHF; CDR3nt: TGCAGTGCTAGAGCAGGGACAGGGGCTCAGCCCCAGCATTTT
j_gene: TRBJ1-6; v_gene: TRBV6-2/TRBV6-3; abundance: many; d_gene: NA; CDR3aa: CASTDDRSNSPLHF; CDR3nt: TGTGCCAGCACCGATGACAGGTCTAATTCACCCCTCCACTTT
j_gene: TRBJ1-1; v_gene: TRBV7-2; abundance: many; d_gene: NA; CDR3aa: CASSFPVGNTEAFF; CDR3nt: TGTGCCAGCAGCTTCCCGGTTGGGAACACTGAAGCTTTCTTT
j_gene: TRBJ2-1; v_gene: TRBV6-2/TRBV6-3; abundance: many; d_gene: TRBD1; CDR3aa: CASSYSRGLGSNEQFF; CDR3nt: TGTGCCAGCAGTTACTCGAGGGGGCTTGGGAGCAATGAGCAGTTCTTC
j_gene: TRBJ1-1; v_gene: TRBV6-1; abundance: NA; d_gene: TRBD1; CDR3aa: CASAPSTGGTEAFF; CDR3nt: TGTGCCAGCGCTCCCTCGACAGGGGGCACTGAAGCTTTCTTT
j_gene: TRBJ2-5; v_gene: TRBV11-2; abundance: NA; d_gene: NA; CDR3aa: CASSLEPRETQYF; CDR3nt: TGTGCCAGCAGCTTAGAGCCGAGAGAGACCCAGTACTTC
j_gene: TRBJ2-1; v_gene: TRBV7-2; abundance: many; d_gene: TRBD2; CDR3aa: CASSPNGLAVTNEQFF; CDR3nt: TGTGCCAGCAGCCCAAACGGTCTAGCGGTAACCAATGAGCAGTTCTTC
j_gene: TRBJ1-2; v_gene: TRBV6-6; abundance: many; d_gene: NA; CDR3aa: CASSYWAGDGYTF; CDR3nt: TGTGCCAGCAGTTACTGGGCAGGGGATGGCTACACCTTC
j_gene: TRBJ2-1; v_gene: TRBV7-8; abundance: many; d_gene: NA; CDR3aa: CASSARLGPVNEQFF; CDR3nt: TGTGCCAGCAGCGCCCGCTTGGGGCCCGTCAATGAGCAGTTCTTC
j_gene: TRBJ2-1; v_gene: TRBV29-1; abundance: many; d_gene: TRBD2; CDR3aa: CSVETSGRVEQFF; CDR3nt: TGCAGCGTTGAAACTAGCGGGAGGGTAGAGCAGTTCTTC
j_gene: TRBJ2-1; v_gene: TRBV20-1; abundance: many; d_gene: TRBD2; CDR3aa: CSARDPVGGSITYNEQFF; CDR3nt: TGCAGTGCTAGAGATCCAGTTGGCGGGAGCATTACCTACAATGAGCAGTTCTTC
j_gene: TRBJ2-3; v_gene: TRBV10-2; abundance: medium-sized; d_gene: NA; CDR3aa: CASSSLGFTDTQYF; CDR3nt: TGCGCCAGCAGTTCTCTAGGTTTCACAGATACGCAGTATTTT
j_gene: TRBJ2-2; v_gene: TRBV29-1; abundance: many; d_gene: NA; CDR3aa: CSVRQTNTGELFF; CDR3nt: TGCAGCGTTCGGCAGACGAACACCGGGGAGCTGTTTTTT
j_gene: TRBJ1-2; v_gene: TRBV29-1; abundance: many; d_gene: NA; CDR3aa: CSVWGRVNGYTF; CDR3nt: TGCAGCGTCTGGGGCAGGGTAAATGGCTACACCTTC
j_gene: TRBJ2-7; v_gene: TRBV12-3/TRBV12-4; abundance: many; d_gene: NA; CDR3aa: CASKTGSYEQYF; CDR3nt: TGTGCCAGCAAAACAGGCTCCTACGAGCAGTACTTC
j_gene: TRBJ2-5; v_gene: TRBV6-6; abundance: many; d_gene: NA; CDR3aa: CASTKQGQETQYF; CDR3nt: TGTGCCAGTACCAAACAGGGCCAAGAGACCCAGTACTTC
j_gene: TRBJ1-5; v_gene: TRBV3-1; abundance: many; d_gene: NA; CDR3aa: CASSQRAEQPQHF; CDR3nt: TGTGCCAGCAGCCAACGCGCAGAACAGCCCCAGCATTTT
j_gene: TRBJ2-5; v_gene: TRBV12-3/TRBV12-4; abundance: many; d_gene: TRBD2; CDR3aa: CASRKPGGAGETQYF; CDR3nt: TGTGCCAGCAGAAAACCGGGGGGAGCAGGGGAGACCCAGTACTTC
j_gene: TRBJ2-3; v_gene: TRBV19; abundance: NA; d_gene: TRBD2; CDR3aa: CASRRTPLAGGPGGTDTQYF; CDR3nt: TGTGCCAGTAGAAGAACCCCACTAGCGGGAGGGCCGGGGGGCACAGATACGCAGTATTTT
j_gene: TRBJ2-1; v_gene: TRBV7-2; abundance: NA; d_gene: TRBD2; CDR3aa: CASSLGLAGGQFF; CDR3nt: TGTGCCAGCAGCTTGGGACTAGCGGGGGGGCAGTTCTTC
j_gene: TRBJ2-2; v_gene: TRBV5-1; abundance: NA; d_gene: NA; CDR3aa: CATRGGDTGELFF; CDR3nt: TGCGCCACCAGAGGTGGGGACACCGGGGAGCTGTTTTTT